The sequence of this T cell receptor beta chain was determined in a study of tumor-infiltrating lymphocytes in primary liver carcinoma. This clonotype was picked up one time. The length of the CDR3 is 15 residues. CDR1 is SGHAT, CDR2 FQNNGV, per germline. With roughly 540 ng total RNA as template and a constant-region primer, TCR beta cDNA was made. Researchers made the TCR beta libraries by running three nested multiplex PCR rounds with slightly modified ARM-PCR. TRBV1-TRBV30 forward primers paired with a C-beta reverse primer were used in the first two PCR rounds, which ran approximately 11 cycles each. TCRdb reanalysed the multiplex PCR reads using MiXCR and keeps one entry per CDR3 protein. The repertoire holds under 85,000 distinct CDR3 sequences, 65% to 80% seen once, with approximately 19% in the top ten. Co-extraction of RNA and DNA was performed on about 19-33 mg of unsorted bulk tissue. Resection treated the patients' primary liver carcinoma.

The rearrangement joins TRBV11-2 to TRBJ2-1, with a weak D call TRBD2 (6 bases). The sequence came from a man aged 40-49 years with primary liver carcinoma and hepatitis B virus infection. The sequenced material came from liver tumor tissue from sampling region 1. Subset defined: tumor region T1, superior pole. CDR3 in amino acids: CVNSLDLSGVDEQFF. Here the CDR3 DNA reads TGTGTCAACAGCTTAGACCTATCGGGAGTGGATGAGCAGTTCTTC. The variable domain in full, completed from reference TRBV11-2 and TRBJ2-1, reads EAGVAQSPRYKIIEKRQSVAFWCNPISGHATLYWYQQILGQGPKLLIQFQNNGVVDDSQLPKDRFSAERLKGVDSTLKIQPAKLEDSAVYLCVNSLDLSGVDEQFFGPGTRLTVL.